This T cell receptor beta chain was captured by sequencing in a study of T cell responses to AZD1222 COVID-19 vaccine. Regarding the study as a whole: Unmutated variant regions are reportedly targeted by nearly half of spike-specific TCRs. Baseline serology detected seropositivity in only six AZD1222 recipients.

The assay was immunoSEQ multiplex PCR, and TCRdb's table has in-frame clones only and misses some. The profile shows about 150,000 clones, about nine tenths of them singletons. Points on this clone: Its matching antigen is unknown.

The germline V gene encodes CDR1 SGHNT and CDR2 YENEEA. J was trimmed by 8 bases and V by 5 bases; bases with no gene match: 9. The CDR3 length is 15 residues. Sequencing was performed on peripheral blood, taken on day 0 of AZD1222 vaccination. This chain joins TRBV11-3 and TRBJ2-1, with 10 positions matching TRBD2. This receptor was taken from an adult in good health. The CDR3 here is CASSLGASGSHEQFF. The CDR3 DNA sequence: TGTGCCAGCAGCCTTGGGGCTAGCGGGAGCCATGAGCAGTTCTTC. The full variable domain, in which reference TRBV11-3 and TRBJ2-1 provide the parts outside the CDR3, is EAGVVQSPRYKIIEKKQPVAFWCNPISGHNTLYWYLQNLGQGPELLIRYENEEAVDDSQLPKDRFSAERLKGVDSTLKIQPAELGDSAVYLCASSLGASGSHEQFFGPGTRLTVL.